These T cell receptor beta chains were read from a single sample in a study of cytomegalovirus exposure and HLA in healthy donors. Method: immunoSEQ multiplex PCR; TCRdb's copy keeps in-frame clones and lacks some. The data show 100,000 or so clones, with 65% to 80% seen just once and roughly 10% held by the top ten. The material sequenced was PBMCs. Receptors originate from a man aged 45-65 years in good health and CMV-seronegative. The CDR3 runs from the conserved cysteine through the conserved F or W.

j_gene | v_gene | CDR3aa
TRBJ1-4 | TRBV2 | CASNLQGATNEKLFF
TRBJ1-5 | TRBV2 | CASSERGTGFEPQHF
TRBJ2-7 | TRBV7-8 | CASSQRWAAGEQYF
TRBJ2-1 | TRBV30 | CAWSSGGPNEQFF
TRBJ1-5 | TRBV29-1 | CSASTGGRNQPQHF
TRBJ1-1 | TRBV6-1 | CASSSQAEAFF
TRBJ2-2 | TRBV10-3 | CAIGAGTNTGELFF
TRBJ1-1 | TRBV19 | CASSFLSGTANTEAFF
TRBJ2-1 | TRBV28 | CASSFQMGTAYNEQFF
TRBJ2-1 | TRBV21-1 | CASSKAWGQNNEQFF
TRBJ1-2 | TRBV7-8 | CASSLVVLQGQNYGYTF
TRBJ2-5 | TRBV5-1 | CASSSGDIGETQYF
TRBJ2-2 | TRBV5-1 | CASSLDAGGPTGELFF
TRBJ1-5 | TRBV27 | CASRKTGASNQSQHF
TRBJ1-1 | TRBV29-1 | CSVRGGGMGEAFF
TRBJ1-4 | TRBV7-8 | CASSRAGGNEKLFF
- | TRBV5-1 | CASSSPSGVQDEQYF
TRBJ1-1 | TRBV28 | CASVTAGGTEAFF
TRBJ2-7 | TRBV9 | CASSAGGLAGAYEQYF
TRBJ2-5 | TRBV11-2 | CASSRSSQETQYF
TRBJ2-2 | TRBV5-6 | CASSRDRATGELFF
TRBJ2-7 | TRBV15 | CATATGTDLYEQYF
TRBJ2-5 | TRBV4-1 | CASSQAGGPELRETQYF
TRBJ2-6 | TRBV6-5 | CASSPGGANVLTF
TRBJ1-2 | TRBV9 | CASSVAPSAGNYGYTF
TRBJ2-3 | TRBV6-1 | CASSSGRQNTDTQYF
TRBJ2-1 | TRBV7-8 | CASSFGDSGGLNNEQFF
TRBJ1-5 | TRBV28 | CASNKFGTNSQPQHF
TRBJ2-5 | TRBV5-1 | CASGEETQYF
TRBJ2-7 | TRBV28 | CASSSSGLLYEQYF
TRBJ1-4 | TRBV6-1 | CASSVEFNEKLFF
TRBJ1-1 | TRBV7-8 | CASSAGRTNMNTEAFF
TRBJ1-4 | TRBV15 | CATSRANPRDTVF
TRBJ2-7 | TRBV5-1 | CASSWEQGRGEQYF
TRBJ1-3 | TRBV5-4 | CASSLQGSRNTIYF
TRBJ1-5 | TRBV28 | CASRDTGQGLRPQHF
TRBJ1-5 | TRBV7-8 | CASSFENLGQPQHF
TRBJ2-7 | TRBV9 | CAGSVATGLGEQYF
TRBJ2-5 | TRBV7-2 | CASSPTRVSPQTQYF
TRBJ2-5 | TRBV7-8 | CASSSTRGLETQYF
TRBJ2-1 | TRBV2 | CASSQGLAGGLNEQFF
TRBJ1-2 | TRBV14 | CASSPTTGGGLDYGYTF
TRBJ1-1 | TRBV7-6 | CASSPRGGKGNTEAFF
TRBJ2-6 | TRBV11-2 | CASSFTGGSGANVLTF
TRBJ1-4 | TRBV15 | CATSLTTGPNEKLFF